The T cell receptor beta chain described here comes from a study of T-cell memory formation after mild COVID-19. Using its own MiXCR run on the 5' RACE reads, TCRdb lists one record per CDR3 protein. There are some 250,000 distinct CDR3 sequences in the sample; 15% to 20% occur only once, and 23% lies in the top ten. The trim removed 4 bases at V and 1 base at J, leaving 3 bases unmatched. The CDR3 consists of 14 residues. Looked up from germline, CDR1 is MGHDK and CDR2 is SYGVNS. Sequencing was carried out using PBMCs or a T cell subset sorted from them (not recorded which). This sequence joins TRBV25-1 and TRBJ1-1; TRBD1 aligns across 7 bases. The receptor was isolated from a man aged 18 to 29 who had mild COVID-19 (a few samples of this study predate the infection). Cell type and time point are not known. DNA for the CDR3: TGTGCCAGCAGTGGCACAGGGGAGAACACTGAAGCTTTCTTT. Amino acids: CASSGTGENTEAFF. The full variable domain, with the rest looked up from reference TRBV25-1 and TRBJ1-1, is EADIYQTPRYLVIGTGKKITLECSQTMGHDKMYWYQQDPGMELHLIHYSYGVNSTEKGDLSSESTVSRIRTEHFPLTLESARPSHTSQYLCASSGTGENTEAFFGQGTRLTVV.